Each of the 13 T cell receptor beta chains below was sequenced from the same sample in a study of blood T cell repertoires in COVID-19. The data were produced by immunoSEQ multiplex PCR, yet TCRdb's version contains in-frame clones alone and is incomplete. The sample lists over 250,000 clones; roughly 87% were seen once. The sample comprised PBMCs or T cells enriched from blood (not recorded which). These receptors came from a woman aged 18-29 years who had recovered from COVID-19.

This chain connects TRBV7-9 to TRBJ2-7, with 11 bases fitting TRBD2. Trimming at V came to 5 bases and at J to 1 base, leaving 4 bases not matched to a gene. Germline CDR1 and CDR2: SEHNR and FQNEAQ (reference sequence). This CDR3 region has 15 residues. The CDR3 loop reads CASSPGLAGSYEQYF. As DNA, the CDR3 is TGTGCCAGCAGCCCCGGACTAGCGGGTTCCTACGAGCAGTACTTC.

Here the CDR3 DNA reads TGTGCCAGCAGCTTAGAGCGGGAGAATGAGCAGTTCTTC. Its protein is CASSLERENEQFF. This sequence joins TRBV7-2 and TRBJ2-1, with 8 bases matching TRBD2. The ends lost 1 base at V and 7 bases at J; junction bases unmatched: 0. CDR3 length: 13 residues. Germline V lookup: CDR1 SGHTA, CDR2 FQGNSA.

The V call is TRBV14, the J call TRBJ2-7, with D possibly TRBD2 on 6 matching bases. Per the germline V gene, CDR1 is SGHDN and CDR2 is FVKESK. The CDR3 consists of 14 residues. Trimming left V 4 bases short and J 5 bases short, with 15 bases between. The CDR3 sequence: CASSLLPGVHEQYF. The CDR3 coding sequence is TGTGCCAGCAGCCTCCTTCCGGGGGTCCACGAGCAGTACTTC.

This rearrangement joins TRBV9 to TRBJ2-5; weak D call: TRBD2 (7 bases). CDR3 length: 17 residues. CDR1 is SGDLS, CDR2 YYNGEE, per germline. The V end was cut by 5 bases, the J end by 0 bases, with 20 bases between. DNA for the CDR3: TGTGCCAGCAGGACGGGGGGCGGGGAGCAGTACCAAGAGACCCAGTACTTC. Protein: CASRTGGGEQYQETQYF.

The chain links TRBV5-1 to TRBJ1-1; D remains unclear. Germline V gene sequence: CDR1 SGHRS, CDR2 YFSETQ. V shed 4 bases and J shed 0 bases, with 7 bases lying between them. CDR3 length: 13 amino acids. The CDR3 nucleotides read TGCGCCAGCAGCGCCACAGTGAACACTGAAGCTTTCTTT. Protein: CASSATVNTEAFF.

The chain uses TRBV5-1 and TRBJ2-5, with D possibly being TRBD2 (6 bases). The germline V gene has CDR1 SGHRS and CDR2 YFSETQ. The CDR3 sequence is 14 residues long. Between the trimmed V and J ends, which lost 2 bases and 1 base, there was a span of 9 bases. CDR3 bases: TGCGCCAGCAGCTTACGGGGGAGCCAAGAGACCCAGTACTTC. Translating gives CASSLRGSQETQYF.

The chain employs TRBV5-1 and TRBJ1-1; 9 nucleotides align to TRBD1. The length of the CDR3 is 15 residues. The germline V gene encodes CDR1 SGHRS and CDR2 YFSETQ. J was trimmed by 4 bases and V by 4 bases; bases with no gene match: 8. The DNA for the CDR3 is TGCGCCAGCAGCCCAAACAGGGGGCGCGTCACTGAAGCTTTCTTT. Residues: CASSPNRGRVTEAFF.

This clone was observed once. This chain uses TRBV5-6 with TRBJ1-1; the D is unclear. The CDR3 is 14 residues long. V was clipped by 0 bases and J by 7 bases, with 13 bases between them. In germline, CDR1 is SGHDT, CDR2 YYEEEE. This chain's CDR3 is CASSLALVGIEAFF. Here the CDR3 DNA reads TGTGCCAGCAGCTTGGCCTTGGTGGGCATTGAAGCTTTCTTT.

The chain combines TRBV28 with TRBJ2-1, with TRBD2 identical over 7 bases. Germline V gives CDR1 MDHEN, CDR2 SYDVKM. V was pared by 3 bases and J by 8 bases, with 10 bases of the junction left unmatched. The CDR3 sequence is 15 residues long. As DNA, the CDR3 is TGTGCCAGCAGTTTGGGTATCGCGGCGGGGGATGAGCAGTTCTTC. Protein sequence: CASSLGIAAGDEQFF.

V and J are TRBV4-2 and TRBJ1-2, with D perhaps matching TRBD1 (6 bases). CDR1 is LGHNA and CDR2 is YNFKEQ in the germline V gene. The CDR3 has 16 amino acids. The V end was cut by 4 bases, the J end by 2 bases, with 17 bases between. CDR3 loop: CASSLAGQSRNYGYTF. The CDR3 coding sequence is TGTGCCAGCAGCCTGGCCGGACAGTCCCGCAACTATGGCTACACCTTC.

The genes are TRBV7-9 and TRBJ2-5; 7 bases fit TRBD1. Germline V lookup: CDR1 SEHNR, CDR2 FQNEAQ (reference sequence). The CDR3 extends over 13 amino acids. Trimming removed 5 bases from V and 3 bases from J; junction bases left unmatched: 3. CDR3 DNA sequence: TGTGCCAGCAGCGTACAGGGGAAAGAGACCCAGTACTTC. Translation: CASSVQGKETQYF.

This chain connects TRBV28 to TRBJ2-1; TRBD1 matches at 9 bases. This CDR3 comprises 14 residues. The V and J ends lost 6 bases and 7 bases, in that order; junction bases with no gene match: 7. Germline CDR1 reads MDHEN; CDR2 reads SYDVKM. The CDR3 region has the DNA TGTGCCAGCAGGAAAACAGGGGGCGGGAATGAGCAGTTCTTC. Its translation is CASRKTGGGNEQFF.

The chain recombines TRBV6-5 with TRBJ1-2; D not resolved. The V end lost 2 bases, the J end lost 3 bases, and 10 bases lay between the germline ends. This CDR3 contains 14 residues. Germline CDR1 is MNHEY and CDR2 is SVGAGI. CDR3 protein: CASSYDGNYYGYTF. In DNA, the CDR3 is TGTGCCAGCAGTTACGACGGGAATTACTATGGCTACACCTTC.